This T cell receptor (beta chain) was obtained from a study of cytomegalovirus exposure and HLA in healthy donors. Study-wide findings and caveats: Rare TCR sequences predominated, though certain public TCRs were found in many donors.

V was clipped by 5 bases and J by 4 bases; unmatched bases: 18. CDR1 and CDR2 from the germline V gene are LNHNV and YYDKDF (reference sequence). The length of the CDR3 is 20 residues. Assay: immunoSEQ multiplex PCR; the TCRdb copy retains only in-frame clones and omits some. Here the sample spans around 75,000 clones, roughly 80% being singletons. This clone was observed a few times. Its antigen is undetermined. The clonotype originates from a young man in good health and CMV-seronegative. What was sequenced was PBMCs. V usage is TRBV15 and J usage is TRBJ1-5; 12 bases map to TRBD1. CDR3 nucleotides: TGTGCCACCAGCTTTACTCCCGGGACAGGGGGCGAGGCATTTAATCAGCCCCAGCATTTT. Protein: CATSFTPGTGGEAFNQPQHF.